This TCR beta chain stems from a study of T cell repertoires in cytomegalovirus infection. Study information: Alongside well-studied HLA-B-restricted CMV epitopes, recently identified HLA-C-restricted CMV epitopes were also used. The public TCR beta signatures pointed to both CMV infection and matching HLA type. Study findings and constraints: HLA-C-restricted CMV-specific TCR beta clonotypes were dominant in the ex vivo response. Summed public TCR beta family frequency identified CMV carriers bearing the relevant HLA.

The CDR3 is 17 residues long. CDR1 is LNHNV, CDR2 YYDKDF, per germline (reference sequence). V shed 4 bases and J 5 bases; nucleotides not matched to a gene: 16. This clonotype came up a few times. Its target is unknown. TCRdb called the reads again in MiXCR, with one record for every CDR3 protein. In the table there are approximately 300,000 distinct CDR3 sequences, almost 30% of which are singletons. Sequenced material: cultured PBMCs, taken from culture after CMV antigen stimulation. This chain links TRBV15 with TRBJ1-1; 7 bases map to TRBD1. The receptor was derived from a human donor in good health (CMV status not recorded). Some clones in this sample may be carry-over from other donors' samples. CDR3 residues: CATSTEDRALGGTEAFF. The CDR3 DNA reads as TGTGCCACCAGCACAGAAGACAGGGCACTCGGTGGGACTGAAGCTTTCTTT.